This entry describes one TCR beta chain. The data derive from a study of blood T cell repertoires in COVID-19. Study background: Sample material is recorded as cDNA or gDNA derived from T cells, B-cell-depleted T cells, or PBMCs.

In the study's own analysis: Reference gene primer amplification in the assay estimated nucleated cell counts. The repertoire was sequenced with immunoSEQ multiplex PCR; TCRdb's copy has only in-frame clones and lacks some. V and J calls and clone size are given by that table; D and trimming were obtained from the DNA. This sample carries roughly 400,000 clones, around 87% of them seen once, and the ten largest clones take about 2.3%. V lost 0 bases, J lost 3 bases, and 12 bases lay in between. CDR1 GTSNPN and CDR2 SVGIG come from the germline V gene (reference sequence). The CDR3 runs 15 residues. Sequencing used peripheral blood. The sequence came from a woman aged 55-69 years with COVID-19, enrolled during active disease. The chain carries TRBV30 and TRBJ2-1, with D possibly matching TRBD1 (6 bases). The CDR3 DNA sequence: TGTGCCTGGAGTGTAGGGGTAGGGGGCTACAATGAGCAGTTCTTC. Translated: CAWSVGVGGYNEQFF.